The 18 T cell receptor beta chains below come from one sample, sequenced in a study of blood T cells in healthy people across ages. Primers used in a second PCR of about 7 to 11 cycles were a sample-barcoded 5' primer and a J-beta primer mix. TCRdb called the 5' RACE reads again in MiXCR, with one record for every CDR3 protein. The sample records around 1,000,000 distinct CDR3 sequences, approximately 38% being singletons. The sample was blood. The receptors shown here come from a man between 18 and 35 years old in good health.

The chain links TRBV28 to TRBJ1-3; D gene unclear. This CDR3 comprises 14 residues. Trimming left V 8 bases short and J 0 bases short, with 11 bases between. Germline assignment: CDR1 MDHEN and CDR2 SYDVKM. The chain's CDR3 is CASGRRSSGNTIYF. For the CDR3, the DNA is TGTGCCAGCGGGCGGCGGAGCTCTGGAAACACCATATATTTT.

This clonotype was found a few times. This chain uses TRBV3-1 with TRBJ2-3; the match to TRBD2 covers 10 bases. The CDR3 is 15 residues long. The trim removed 1 base at V and 4 bases at J, leaving 2 bases unmatched. Germline assignment: CDR1 LGHDT and CDR2 YNNKEL (reference sequence). The chain's CDR3 is CASSQAGTSADTQYF. The CDR3 DNA reads TGTGCCAGCAGCCAAGCCGGGACTAGCGCAGATACGCAGTATTTT.

J is TRBJ1-2 and V is TRBV20-1, with D perhaps matching TRBD1 (6 bases). The length of the CDR3 is 12 residues. Trimming left V 5 bases short and J 8 bases short, with 15 bases between. Germline assignment: CDR1 DFQATT and CDR2 SNEGSKA (reference sequence). CDR3 coding DNA: TGCAGTGCTCATACAGGGTTGGGCGGCTACACCTTC. This gives the protein CSAHTGLGGYTF.

The chain links TRBV7-3 to TRBJ1-1, with TRBD1 as a possible D gene (5 bases). Trimming removed 5 bases from V and 5 bases from J, with 18 bases in between. In germline, CDR1 is SGHTA, CDR2 FQGTGA. CDR3 length: 15 amino acids. CDR3 sequence reads: CASSQLGQVGTEAFF. CDR3 DNA: TGTGCCAGCAGCCAACTCGGACAAGTTGGGACTGAAGCTTTCTTT. The variable domain in full, with the rest retrieved from reference TRBV7-3 and TRBJ1-1, is GAGVSQTPSNKVTEKGKYVELRCDPISGHTALYWYRQSLGQGPEFLIYFQGTGAADDSGLPNDRFFAVRPEGSVSTLKIQRTERGDSAVYLCASSQLGQVGTEAFFGQGTRLTVV.

In its sample, this clonotype was seen once. The chain employs TRBV5-1 and TRBJ1-1; TRBD1 aligns across 9 bases. The CDR3 sequence is 13 residues long. Germline V CDR1 and CDR2: SGHRS, YFSETQ. Unmatched junction bases numbered 7, after V lost 2 bases and J lost 11 bases. The CDR3, as DNA: TGCGCCAGCAGCTTTAAGTGGACAGGGGAGGCTTTCTTT. Its translation: CASSFKWTGEAFF.

The chain links TRBV7-8 to TRBJ1-4; TRBD1 might be the D (5 bases). The germline CDR1 and CDR2 sequences are SGHVS and FQNEAQ. With 5 bases removed from V and 8 bases from J, the gap between germline ends came to 15 bases. This CDR3 spans 14 amino acids. The CDR3 reads CASSINRDEEKLFF. CDR3 sequence (DNA): TGTGCCAGCAGCATCAACCGGGACGAAGAAAAACTGTTTTTT.

This rearrangement joins TRBV6-6 to TRBJ1-1, with 8 bases identical to TRBD1. Trimming cost V 0 bases and J 2 bases; bases outside gene matches: 5. Germline CDR1 reads MNHNY; CDR2 reads SVGAGI (reference sequence). This CDR3 has 16 amino acids. The CDR3 nucleotides are TGTGCCAGCAGTTACTCGCAGGGGGCGCCCAACACTGAAGCTTTCTTT. Protein: CASSYSQGAPNTEAFF.

This clonotype was observed many times. The V gene is TRBV6-6, the J gene TRBJ1-2; D gene unclear. The V gene's germline CDR1 is MNHNY and CDR2 SVGAGI (reference sequence). Trimming pared 2 bases from V and 3 bases from J, leaving 13 bases between. The CDR3 has 15 amino acids. The CDR3 loop reads CASSYNDRRDYGYTF. Written as DNA, the CDR3 is TGTGCCAGCAGTTACAACGACCGAAGAGACTATGGCTACACCTTC.

In its sample, this clonotype was seen a few times. The chain has TRBV7-9 and TRBJ2-2; 13 bases are a match to TRBD2. This CDR3 region has 17 residues. CDR1 and CDR2 (germline): SEHNR, FQNEAQ (reference sequence). Losses at the gene ends were 3 bases for V and 2 bases for J; bases not matched to a gene: 3. CDR3 amino acids: CASSFRTSGGNTGELFF. The CDR3 nucleotides read TGTGCCAGCAGCTTCCGGACTAGCGGGGGTAACACCGGGGAGCTGTTTTTT. Drawing the rest from reference TRBV7-9 and TRBJ2-2, the complete variable domain is DTGVSQNPRHKITKRGQNVTFRCDPISEHNRLYWYRQTLGQGPEFLTYFQNEAQLEKSRLLSDRFSAERPKGSFSTLEIQRTEQGDSAMYLCASSFRTSGGNTGELFFGEGSRLTVL.

V and J are TRBV2 and TRBJ2-7; D is uncertain. The assigned J gene may be wrong: the sequence end matches TRBJ2-5 better. CDR1 and CDR2 (germline): SNHLY, FYNNEI. This CDR3 has 14 amino acids. In DNA, the CDR3 is TGTGCCAGCAGTGAAGCGATTAGCAGGGAGACCCAGTACTTC. Residues: CASSEAISRETQYF.

J is TRBJ2-1 and V is TRBV7-2; tentatively, D is TRBD1 (5 bases). Trimming stripped 5 bases from V and 8 bases from J, with 22 bases between. The CDR3 spans 16 residues. Germline V gene lookup returns CDR1 SGHTA and CDR2 FQGNSA. The CDR3 region has the DNA TGTGCCAGCAGCCCCTCGCAGGGAAAAGTCAACGATGAGCAGTTCTTC. Its protein is CASSPSQGKVNDEQFF.

The chain employs TRBV12-3 or TRBV12-4 and TRBJ2-5, with a weak D call TRBD1 (5 bases). This CDR3 spans 14 amino acids. V dropped 6 bases and J dropped 5 bases, with 16 bases sitting between them. The CDR3: CASSRKVGLETQYF. CDR3 sequence (DNA): TGTGCCAGCAGCCGAAAGGTGGGGCTGGAGACCCAGTACTTC.

The chain carries TRBV12-3 or TRBV12-4 and TRBJ1-6; 8 bases match TRBD1. Trimming cost V 5 bases and J 9 bases; bases outside gene matches: 6. The CDR3 runs 14 residues. The chain's CDR3 is CASSAGQDSSPLHF. CDR3 nucleotides: TGTGCCAGCAGTGCGGGACAGGACTCTTCACCCCTCCACTTT.

The chain has TRBV6-2 or TRBV6-3 and TRBJ2-3, with a weak D call TRBD1 (6 bases). Germline V CDR1 and CDR2: MNHEY, SVGEGT. The CDR3 runs 15 residues. V gave up 2 bases and J gave up 0 bases, with 9 bases separating them. CDR3: CASSYGDTSTDTQYF. Written as DNA, the CDR3 is TGTGCCAGCAGTTACGGGGACACCAGCACAGATACGCAGTATTTT.

This chain joins TRBV27 and TRBJ1-4; 7 nucleotides line up with TRBD1. CDR3 length: 14 residues. Germline V gene sequence: CDR1 MNHEY, CDR2 SMNVEV (reference sequence). Losses at the gene ends were 3 bases for V and 8 bases for J; bases not matched to a gene: 6. CDR3: CASSFRGSGEKLFF. As DNA, the CDR3 is TGTGCCAGCAGTTTCAGGGGGTCAGGGGAAAAACTGTTTTTT.

The CDR3: CASSPTGPRAFF. For the CDR3, the DNA is TGTGCCAGCAGCCCGACGGGCCCGAGAGCTTTCTTT. This chain joins TRBV11-2 and TRBJ1-1, with D uncertain. Germline assignment: CDR1 SGHAT and CDR2 FQNNGV. Trimming pared 5 bases from V and 10 bases from J, leaving 14 bases between. This CDR3 is built from 12 residues.

The chain is built from TRBV28 and TRBJ1-5; D call uncertain. CDR1 is MDHEN and CDR2 is SYDVKM in the germline V gene. The germline V and J ends were trimmed by 4 bases and 3 bases, with 10 bases remaining between them. This CDR3 has 14 residues. The CDR3 coding sequence is TGTGCCAGCAGTTCGCCAGGAGACAATCAGCCCCAGCATTTT. Translation gives CASSSPGDNQPQHF.

A word on this clonotype: The germline gene is not matched at one end of the junction; a read error may be the cause. The chain uses TRBV10-3 and TRBJ2-5, with 9 bases that match TRBD1. TRBJ2-7 matches the DNA end more closely, so the J call is doubtful. Per germline, CDR1 ENHRY and CDR2 SYGVKD. The CDR3 extends over 15 amino acids. CDR3 bases: TGTGCCATCAGTAAGTCGTGGGGACAGGGAAACGAGCAGTACTTC. As protein: CAISKSWGQGNEQYF.